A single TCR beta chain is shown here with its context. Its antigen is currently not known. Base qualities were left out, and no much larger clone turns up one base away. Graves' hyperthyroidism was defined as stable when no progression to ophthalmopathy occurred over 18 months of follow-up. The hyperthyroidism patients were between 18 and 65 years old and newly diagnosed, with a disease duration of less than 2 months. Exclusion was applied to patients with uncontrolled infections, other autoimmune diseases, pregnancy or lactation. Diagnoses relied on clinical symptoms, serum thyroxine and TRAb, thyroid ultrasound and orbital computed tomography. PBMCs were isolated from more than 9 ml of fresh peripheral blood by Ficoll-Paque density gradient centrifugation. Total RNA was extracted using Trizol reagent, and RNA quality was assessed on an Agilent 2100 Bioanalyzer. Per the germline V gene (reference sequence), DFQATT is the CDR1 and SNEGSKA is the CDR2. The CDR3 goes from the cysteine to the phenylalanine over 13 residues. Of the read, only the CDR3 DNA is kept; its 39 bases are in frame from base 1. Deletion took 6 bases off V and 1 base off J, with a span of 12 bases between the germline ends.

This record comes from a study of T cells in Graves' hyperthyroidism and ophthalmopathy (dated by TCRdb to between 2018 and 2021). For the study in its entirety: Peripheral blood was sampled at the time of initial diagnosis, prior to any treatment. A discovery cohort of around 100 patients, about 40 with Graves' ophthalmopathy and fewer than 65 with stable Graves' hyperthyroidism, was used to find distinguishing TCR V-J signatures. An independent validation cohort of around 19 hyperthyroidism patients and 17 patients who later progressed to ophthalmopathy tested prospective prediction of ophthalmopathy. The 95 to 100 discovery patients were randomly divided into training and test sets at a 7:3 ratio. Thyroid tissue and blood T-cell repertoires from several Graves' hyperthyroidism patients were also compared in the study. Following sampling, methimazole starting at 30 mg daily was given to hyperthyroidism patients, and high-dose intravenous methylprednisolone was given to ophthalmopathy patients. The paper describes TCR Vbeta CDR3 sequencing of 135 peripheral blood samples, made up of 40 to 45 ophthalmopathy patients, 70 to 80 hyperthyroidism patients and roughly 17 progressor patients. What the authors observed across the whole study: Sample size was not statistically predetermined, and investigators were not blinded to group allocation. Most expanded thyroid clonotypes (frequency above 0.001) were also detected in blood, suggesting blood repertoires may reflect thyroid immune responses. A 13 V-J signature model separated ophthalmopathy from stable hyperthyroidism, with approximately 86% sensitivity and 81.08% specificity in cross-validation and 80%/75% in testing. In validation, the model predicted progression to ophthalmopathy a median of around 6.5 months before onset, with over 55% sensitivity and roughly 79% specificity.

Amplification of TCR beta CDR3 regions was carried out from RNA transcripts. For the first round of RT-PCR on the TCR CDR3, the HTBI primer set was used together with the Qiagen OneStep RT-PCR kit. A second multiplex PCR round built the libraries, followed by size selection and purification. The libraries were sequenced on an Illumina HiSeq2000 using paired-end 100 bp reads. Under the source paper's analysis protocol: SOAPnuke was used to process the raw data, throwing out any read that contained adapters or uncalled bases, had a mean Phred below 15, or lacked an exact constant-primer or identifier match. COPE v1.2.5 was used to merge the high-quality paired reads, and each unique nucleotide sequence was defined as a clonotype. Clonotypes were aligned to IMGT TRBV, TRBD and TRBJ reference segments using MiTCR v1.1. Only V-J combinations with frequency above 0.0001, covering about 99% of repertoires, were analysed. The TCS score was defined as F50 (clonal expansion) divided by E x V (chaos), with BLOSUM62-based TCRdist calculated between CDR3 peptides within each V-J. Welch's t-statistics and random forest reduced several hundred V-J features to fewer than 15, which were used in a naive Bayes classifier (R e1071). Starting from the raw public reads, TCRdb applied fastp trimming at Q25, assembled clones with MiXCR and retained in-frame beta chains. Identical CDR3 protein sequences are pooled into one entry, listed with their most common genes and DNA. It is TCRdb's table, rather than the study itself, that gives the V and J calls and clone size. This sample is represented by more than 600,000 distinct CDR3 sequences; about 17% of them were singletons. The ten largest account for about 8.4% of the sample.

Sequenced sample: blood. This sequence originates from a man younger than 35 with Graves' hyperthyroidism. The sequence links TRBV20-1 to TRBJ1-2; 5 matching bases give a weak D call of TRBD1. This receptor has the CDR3 CSAARGRNYGYTF. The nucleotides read TGCAGTGCGGCGAGGGGTCGTAACTATGGCTACACCTTC.